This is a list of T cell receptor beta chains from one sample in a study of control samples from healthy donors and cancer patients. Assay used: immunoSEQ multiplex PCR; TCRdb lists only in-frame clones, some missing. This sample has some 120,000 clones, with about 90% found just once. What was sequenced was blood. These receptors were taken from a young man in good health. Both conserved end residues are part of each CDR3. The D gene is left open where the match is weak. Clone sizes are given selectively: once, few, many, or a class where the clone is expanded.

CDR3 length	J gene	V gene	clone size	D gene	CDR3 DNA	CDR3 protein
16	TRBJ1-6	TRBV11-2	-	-	TGTGCCAGCAGCTTAGCATGGAGAAATGCCAATTCACCCCTCCACTTT	CASSLAWRNANSPLHF
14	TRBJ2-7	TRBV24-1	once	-	TGTGCCACCAGTGATCCAGGGGTATCCTACGAGCAGTACTTC	CATSDPGVSYEQYF
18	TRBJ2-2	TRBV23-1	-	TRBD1	TGCGCCAGCAGTCAATCCCGGACAGGGACTTTGAACACCGGGGAGCTGTTTTTT	CASSQSRTGTLNTGELFF
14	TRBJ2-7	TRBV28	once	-	TGTGCCAGCAGGGGGACTCTGGGCCCTTACGAGCAGTACTTC	CASRGTLGPYEQYF
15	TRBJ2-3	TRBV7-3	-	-	TGTGCCAGCAGCTCGCCTACTTTACTCCCAGATACGCAGTATTTT	CASSSPTLLPDTQYF
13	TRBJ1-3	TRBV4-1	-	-	TGCGCCAGCAGCCAATTATCTGGAAACACCATATATTTT	CASSQLSGNTIYF
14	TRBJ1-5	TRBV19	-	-	TGTGCCAGTAGGGAGGGTCTGAGCAATCAGCCCCAGCATTTT	CASREGLSNQPQHF
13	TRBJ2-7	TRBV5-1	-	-	TGCGCCAGCAGCCCGGGACATAACTACGAGCAGTACTTC	CASSPGHNYEQYF
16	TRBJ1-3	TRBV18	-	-	TGTGCCAGCTCACCCGGGCAGACAGTTGCGGGTAACACCATATATTTT	CASSPGQTVAGNTIYF
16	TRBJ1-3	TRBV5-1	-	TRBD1	TGCGCCAGCAGCCTAAGACAGGGGACCTCTGGAAACACCATATATTTT	CASSLRQGTSGNTIYF
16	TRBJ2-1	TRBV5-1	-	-	TGCGCCAGCAGCTTGATGGCCGGGATCAGCCGCGATGAGCAGTTCTTC	CASSLMAGISRDEQFF
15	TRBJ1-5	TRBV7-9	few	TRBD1	TGTGCCAGCAGCCCCGGGACAGTAATTAATCAGCCCCAGCATTTT	CASSPGTVINQPQHF
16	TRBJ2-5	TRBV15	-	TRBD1	TGTGCCACCAGCAGGGAGGGGACAGGGCTGCCAGAGACCCAGTACTTC	CATSREGTGLPETQYF
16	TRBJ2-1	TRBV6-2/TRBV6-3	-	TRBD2	TGTGCCAGCAGTTACGGCGGACTAGGATTCAGCAATGAGCAGTTCTTC	CASSYGGLGFSNEQFF
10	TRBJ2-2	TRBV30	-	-	TGTGTCGGGTCGAGCGGGGAGCTGTTTTTT	CVGSSGELFF
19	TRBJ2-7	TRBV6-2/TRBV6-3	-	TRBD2	TGTGCCAGCAGTTCGGCCCGGACTAGCGCCACGGGGGGTTTACGCGAGCAGTACTTC	CASSSARTSATGGLREQYF
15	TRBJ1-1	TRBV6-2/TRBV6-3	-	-	TGTGCCAGCAGTTACCGGGGGCGCTTGAACACTGAAGCTTTCTTT	CASSYRGRLNTEAFF
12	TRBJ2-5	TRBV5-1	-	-	TGCGCCAGCGGACGGAATCAAGAGACCCAGTACTTC	CASGRNQETQYF
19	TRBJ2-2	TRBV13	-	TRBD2	TGTGCCAGCAGCCCTCCCGGGACTAGCGGGAGAATCAACACCGGGGAGCTGTTTTTT	CASSPPGTSGRINTGELFF
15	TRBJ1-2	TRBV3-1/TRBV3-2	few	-	TGTGCCAGCAGCCAAGAGGCAGGGAGGTCTGATGGCTACACCTTC	CASSQEAGRSDGYTF
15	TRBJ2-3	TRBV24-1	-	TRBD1	TGTGCCACCAGTGGTGGACAGGGTAACACAGATACGCAGTATTTT	CATSGGQGNTDTQYF
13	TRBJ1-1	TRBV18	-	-	TGTGCCAGCTCAATAAGCAGGGACACTGAAGCTTTCTTT	CASSISRDTEAFF
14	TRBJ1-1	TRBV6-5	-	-	TGTGCCAGCAGGGACAGCCCGATTAACGCTGAAGCTTTCTTT	CASRDSPINAEAFF
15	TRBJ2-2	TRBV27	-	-	TGTGCCAGCAGTTTCCGTGGTGCGGACACCGGGGAGCTGTTTTTT	CASSFRGADTGELFF
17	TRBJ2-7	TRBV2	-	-	TGTGCCAGCACGCCCTTTTTCCCCGAGGCGAGCTCCTACGAGCAGTACTTC	CASTPFFPEASSYEQYF
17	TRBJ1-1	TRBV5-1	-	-	TGCGCCAGCAGCTATCAGGGGTCCCCTATTATGAACACTGAAGCTTTCTTT	CASSYQGSPIMNTEAFF
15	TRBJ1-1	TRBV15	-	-	TGTGCCACCAGCAGAGATGAAGGGAAACCAACTGAAGCTTTCTTT	CATSRDEGKPTEAFF
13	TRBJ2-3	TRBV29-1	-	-	TGCAGCTTTCCCGGTCCCGGGTCGGATACGCAGTATTTT	CSFPGPGSDTQYF
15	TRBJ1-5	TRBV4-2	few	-	TGTGCCAGCAGCCTTAGGACGGGTGATAATCAGCCCCAGCATTTT	CASSLRTGDNQPQHF
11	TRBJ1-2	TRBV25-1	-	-	TGTGCCAGCATCCCAGCGGGGGGCTACACCTTC	CASIPAGGYTF
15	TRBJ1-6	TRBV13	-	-	TGTGCCAGCAGCCAGGGGAGATTTGGGATTTCACCCCTCCACTTT	CASSQGRFGISPLHF
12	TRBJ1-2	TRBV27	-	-	TGTGCCAGCAGTACTGGACTGTCCGGCTACACCTTC	CASSTGLSGYTF
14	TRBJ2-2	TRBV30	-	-	TGTGCCTGGAGACGGACAGTCGACACCGGGGAGCTGTTTTTT	CAWRRTVDTGELFF
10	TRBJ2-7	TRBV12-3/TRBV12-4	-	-	TGTGCCAGCAGTAATTACGAGCAGTACTTC	CASSNYEQYF
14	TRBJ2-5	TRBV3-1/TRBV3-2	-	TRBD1	TGTGCCAGCAGCCAGCGGACAGGGCTGAGTGGCCAGTACTTC	CASSQRTGLSGQYF
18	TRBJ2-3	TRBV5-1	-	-	TGCGCCAGCAGCTTGAGGGGGGCAGGGGCCCGCGTCGAGGATACGCAGTATTTT	CASSLRGAGARVEDTQYF
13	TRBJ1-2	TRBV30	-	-	TGTGCCTGGAGCAAGACAACTGGGTCTGGCTACACCTTC	CAWSKTTGSGYTF
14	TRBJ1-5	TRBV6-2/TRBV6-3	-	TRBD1	TGTGCCAGCAGCACTGACAGGGACTTTCAGCCCCAGCATTTT	CASSTDRDFQPQHF
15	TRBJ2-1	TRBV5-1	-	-	TGCGCCAGCAGCCCCCGGGTGGGCGGGTACAATGAGCAGTTCTTC	CASSPRVGGYNEQFF
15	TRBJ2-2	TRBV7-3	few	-	TGTGCCAGCAGCTCGGGGAGCGGGAACACCGGGGAGCTGTTTTTT	CASSSGSGNTGELFF
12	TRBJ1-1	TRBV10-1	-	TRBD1	TGCCATGACAGGGGGCAGGGAACTGAAGCTTTCTTT	CHDRGQGTEAFF
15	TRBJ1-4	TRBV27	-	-	TGTGCCAGCAGTACCCTAGGGGGTAATAATGAAAAACTGTTTTTT	CASSTLGGNNEKLFF
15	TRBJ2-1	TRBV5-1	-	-	TGCGCCAGCAGCGGGACTCAAACCCCATACAATGAGCAGTTCTTC	CASSGTQTPYNEQFF
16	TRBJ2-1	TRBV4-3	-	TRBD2	TGCGCCAGCAGCCAAGCTAGCGGGAGGGGGTACAATGAGCAGTTCTTC	CASSQASGRGYNEQFF
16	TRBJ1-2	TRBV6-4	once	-	TGTGCCAGCAGTGACGAGGGTTATGGGGTTCGAGGGGGCTACACCTTC	CASSDEGYGVRGGYTF
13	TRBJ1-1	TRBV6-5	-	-	TGTGCCAGCAGTACCCTGACAGCTTTTGAAGCTTTCTTT	CASSTLTAFEAFF
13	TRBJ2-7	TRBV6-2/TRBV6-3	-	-	TGTGCCAGCAGCCCCACTTCGGAACTCGAGCAGTACTTC	CASSPTSELEQYF
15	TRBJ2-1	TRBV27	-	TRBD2	TGTGCCAGCAGTTTAGGCGGGAGGGGTTACAATGAGCAGTTCTTC	CASSLGGRGYNEQFF